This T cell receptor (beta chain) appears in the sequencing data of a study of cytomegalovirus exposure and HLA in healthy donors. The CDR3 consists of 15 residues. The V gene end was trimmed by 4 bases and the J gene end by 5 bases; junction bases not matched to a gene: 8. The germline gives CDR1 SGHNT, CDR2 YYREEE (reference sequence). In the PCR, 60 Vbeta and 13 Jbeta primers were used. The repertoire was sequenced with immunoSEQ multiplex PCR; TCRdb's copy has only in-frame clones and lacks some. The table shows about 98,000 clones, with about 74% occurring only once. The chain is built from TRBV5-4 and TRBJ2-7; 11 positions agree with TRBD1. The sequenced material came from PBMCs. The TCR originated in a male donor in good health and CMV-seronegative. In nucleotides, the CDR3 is TGTGCCAGCAGCGTCGGACAGGGGGCAATTGACGAGCAGTACTTC. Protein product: CASSVGQGAIDEQYF.